The 22 T cell receptor beta chains reported below all come from one sample, sequenced in a study of T cell responses to AZD1222 COVID-19 vaccine. Measured with immunoSEQ multiplex PCR; TCRdb has only the in-frame clones, and not every one. Of approximately 110,000 clones listed, around nine tenths are singletons. The source was peripheral blood, collected on day 0 of AZD1222 vaccination. The receptors originated from an adult in good health.

The chain combines TRBV7-9 with TRBJ2-5; 9 nucleotides align to TRBD1. J was trimmed by 0 bases and V by 4 bases; bases with no gene match: 12. The V gene's germline CDR1 is SEHNR and CDR2 FQNEAQ (reference sequence). CDR3 length equals 18 residues. The CDR3 nucleotides are TGTGCCAGCAGCTCCAGGGGGTACAGGGGGCGGTACCAAGAGACCCAGTACTTC. Its translation: CASSSRGYRGRYQETQYF. Supplemented by reference TRBV7-9 and TRBJ2-5, the full variable domain reads DTGVSQNPRHKITKRGQNVTFRCDPISEHNRLYWYRQTLGQGPEFLTYFQNEAQLEKSRLLSDRFSAERPKGSFSTLEIQRTEQGDSAMYLCASSSRGYRGRYQETQYFGPGTRLLVL.

This rearrangement joins TRBV21-1 to TRBJ1-5. TRBV21-1 is marked as a pseudogene. The CDR3 totals 17 residues. The CDR3 region has the DNA TGTGCCAGCAGCCCCTACCCGGAGGGAGATAGCAATCAGCCCCAGCATTTT. Translation gives CASSPYPEGDSNQPQHF.

This clone has a single count. This chain uses TRBV4-2 with TRBJ2-1, with TRBD2 matching 12 bases. Germline-derived CDR1 and CDR2 are LGHNA and YNFKEQ. With 6 bases clipped from V and 9 bases from J, the junction kept 12 bases outside the gene matches. The CDR3 has 16 residues. The CDR3 region is CASRLGLAGGKSEQFF. The CDR3 region has the DNA TGTGCCAGCAGGTTGGGACTAGCGGGCGGTAAATCTGAGCAGTTCTTC.

V and J are TRBV3-1 (or the pseudogene TRBV3-2) and TRBJ2-1, with 7 bases that match TRBD2. The J segment lost 5 bases and the V segment lost 5 bases, leaving 12 bases of the junction unmatched. CDR1 and CDR2 (germline): LGHDT, YNNKEL (reference sequence). CDR3 length: 16 residues. The CDR3 DNA reads as TGTGCCAGCAGCGAGCGGACTAGAGTAACAGACAATGAGCAGTTCTTC. Translated, it gives CASSERTRVTDNEQFF.

V gene TRBV11-2 combines with J gene TRBJ2-5; 7 nucleotides match TRBD1. Trimming at V came to 1 base and at J to 3 bases, leaving 11 bases not matched to a gene. Germline assignment: CDR1 SGHAT and CDR2 FQNNGV. The CDR3 spans 17 residues. The CDR3: CASSLVYRGENKETQYF. DNA of the CDR3: TGTGCCAGCAGCTTAGTCTACAGGGGAGAGAACAAAGAGACCCAGTACTTC.

The chain employs TRBV27 and TRBJ1-1; 8 nucleotides match TRBD1. V lost 2 bases to trimming and J lost 4 bases; unmatched junction nucleotides: 3. CDR3 length: 14 amino acids. Per the germline V gene, CDR1 is MNHEY and CDR2 is SMNVEV (reference sequence). Here the CDR3 reads CASSLDRGGTEAFF. The CDR3, as DNA: TGTGCCAGCAGTTTAGACAGGGGTGGCACTGAAGCTTTCTTT.

The chain combines TRBV21-1 with TRBJ1-5. TRBV21-1 is listed as a pseudogene. The CDR3 covers 15 residues. The CDR3 DNA reads TGTGCCAGCAGGTCGACGAAGGGTTTCGCTCAGCCCCAGCATTTT. Translation gives CASRSTKGFAQPQHF.

The chain uses TRBV30 and TRBJ1-2; D might be TRBD1 (6 bases). Trimming pared 4 bases from V and 4 bases from J, leaving 13 bases between. The CDR3 is made up of 13 amino acids. Germline CDR1 is GTSNPN and CDR2 is SVGIG (reference sequence). The CDR3 DNA is TGTGCCTGGACCGTACAGGGAGTCTATGGCTACACCTTC. This translates into CAWTVQGVYGYTF.

In this sample, this clone turned up a few times. The chain has TRBV18 and TRBJ2-3; 8 nucleotides align to TRBD1. J was trimmed by 2 bases and V by 6 bases; bases with no gene match: 7. Germline-derived CDR1 and CDR2 are KGHSH and LQKENI. The CDR3 totals 15 residues. The CDR3 region has the DNA TGTGCCAGCTCCTTTCAGGGGGCCCTCACAGATACGCAGTATTTT. Amino acid sequence: CASSFQGALTDTQYF.

V is TRBV5-6 and J is TRBJ1-2; D not resolved. The V gene lost 6 bases and the J gene lost 0 bases, with 15 bases spanning the gap. Germline CDR1 is SGHDT and CDR2 is YYEEEE. CDR3 length: 15 residues. Here the CDR3 reads CASKKEAVANYGYTF. In DNA, the CDR3 is TGTGCCAGCAAAAAGGAGGCAGTAGCTAACTATGGCTACACCTTC.

The chain links TRBV5-1 to TRBJ1-2; 7 positions match TRBD1. CDR1 is SGHRS and CDR2 is YFSETQ in the germline V gene. CDR3 size: 16 residues. The trim removed 0 bases at V and 0 bases at J, leaving 5 bases unmatched. The CDR3 coding sequence is TGCGCCAGCAGCTTGGTGCCAGGGACAGCTAACTATGGCTACACCTTC. As protein: CASSLVPGTANYGYTF. The full variable domain, in which reference TRBV5-1 and TRBJ1-2 provide the parts outside the CDR3, is KAGVTQTPRYLIKTRGQQVTLSCSPISGHRSVSWYQQTPGQGLQFLFEYFSETQRNKGNFPGRFSGRQFSNSRSEMNVSTLELGDSALYLCASSLVPGTANYGYTFGSGTRLTVV.

The V and J genes are TRBV18 and TRBJ2-1, with 7 nucleotides matching TRBD1. Germline CDR1 KGHSH, CDR2 LQKENI. The CDR3 runs to 15 residues. V was clipped by 2 bases and J by 7 bases; unmatched bases: 8. The CDR3 DNA sequence: TGTGCCAGCTCACCAGCGTGGGGCAGGGGGAATGAGCAGTTCTTC. Protein sequence: CASSPAWGRGNEQFF.

This chain joins TRBV18 and TRBJ1-2; perhaps TRBD1 as D (6 bases). Trimming took 2 bases from V and 5 from J, leaving 18 bases between them. Germline assignment: CDR1 KGHSH and CDR2 LQKENI. The CDR3 runs to 16 residues. In DNA form, the CDR3 reads TGTGCCAGCTCACCAGCACAGGGTCAAAGAATTTATGGCTACACCTTC. Translation: CASSPAQGQRIYGYTF. Together with reference TRBV18 and TRBJ1-2, the CDR3 gives the full variable domain: NAGVMQNPRHLVRRRGQEARLRCSPMKGHSHVYWYRQLPEEGLKFMVYLQKENIIDESGMPKERFSAEFPKEGPSILRIQQVVRGDSAAYFCASSPAQGQRIYGYTFGSGTRLTVV.

The chain employs TRBV6-4 and TRBJ2-3; 9 bases match TRBD2. The CDR3 sequence is 15 residues long. Germline V gene lookup returns CDR1 MRHNA and CDR2 SNTAGT. V lost 4 bases and J lost 4; bases outside the gene matches: 6. In nucleotides, the CDR3 is TGTGCCAGCAGTGGCGCGGGAGGGCCGTCAGATACGCAGTATTTT. This sequence encodes CASSGAGGPSDTQYF.

The chain has TRBV4-1 and TRBJ1-2, with 8 bases fitting TRBD1. Germline loops: CDR1 MGHRA, CDR2 YSYEKL. CDR3 length equals 15 residues. The J segment lost 2 bases and the V segment lost 3 bases, leaving 5 bases of the junction unmatched. CDR3 in amino acids: CASSHYDRGNYGYTF. DNA for the CDR3: TGCGCCAGCAGCCACTACGACAGGGGCAACTATGGCTACACCTTC.

The chain's CDR3 is CASSLGGTSGVNEQFF. The CDR3 bases are TGTGCCAGCAGCTTAGGCGGGACTAGCGGGGTGAATGAGCAGTTCTTC. The J gene is TRBJ2-1, the V gene TRBV11-3, with 13 bases fitting TRBD2. CDR1 SGHNT and CDR2 YENEEA come from the germline V gene. The V and J ends lost 1 base and 7 bases, in that order; junction bases with no gene match: 4. CDR3 size: 16 residues.

The J gene is TRBJ1-2, the V gene TRBV10-3; D is unclear. The V end lost 1 base, the J end lost 7 bases, and 10 bases lay between the germline ends. This CDR3 comprises 13 residues. Germline-derived CDR1 and CDR2 are ENHRY and SYGVKD. CDR3 bases: TGTGCCATCAGTGAGTACAGAAATGGTGGCTACACCTTC. Protein: CAISEYRNGGYTF.

The J gene is TRBJ1-1, the V gene TRBV6-5; a weak D match, TRBD1 (6 bases). The CDR3 is made up of 14 amino acids. V lost 4 bases and J lost 4, with 13 bases in between. Germline CDR1 and CDR2: MNHEY and SVGAGI. Here the CDR3 reads CASSSADRSTEAFF. Here the CDR3 DNA reads TGTGCCAGCAGTTCCGCCGACAGGTCCACTGAAGCTTTCTTT.

The chain links TRBV21-1 to TRBJ2-7; the table assigns TRBD1, which was not confirmed against the DNA. TRBV21-1 is described as a pseudogene. CDR3 length equals 15 residues. The CDR3 nucleotides are TGTGCCAGCAGCAATGGGGCAGGGGAGTCCTACGAGCAGTACTTC. Translated, it gives CASSNGAGESYEQYF.

V and J are TRBV12-3 or TRBV12-4 and TRBJ1-3; no clear D gene. Trimming left V 5 bases short and J 8 bases short, with 10 bases between. The CDR3 length is 12 residues. CDR3 coding DNA: TGTGCCAGCAGTCAAAGGCTGGACACCATATATTTT. Translation gives CASSQRLDTIYF.

The chain carries TRBV24-1 and TRBJ2-1; TRBD2 aligns across 11 bases. CDR1 is KGHDR, CDR2 SFDVKD, per germline. CDR3 length equals 19 residues. V gave up 4 bases and J gave up 0 bases; unmatched junction bases: 10. CDR3 in amino acids: CATSDRLAGSPSSYNEQFF. CDR3 sequence (DNA): TGTGCCACCAGTGACCGACTAGCGGGGAGCCCTAGCTCCTACAATGAGCAGTTCTTC.

The V gene is TRBV3-1 (or the pseudogene TRBV3-2), the J gene TRBJ1-6; TRBD1 agrees at 7 bases. Looked up from germline, CDR1 is LGHDT and CDR2 is YNNKEL (reference sequence). This CDR3 spans 14 amino acids. The trim removed 2 bases at V and 10 bases at J, leaving 5 bases unmatched. The CDR3 region is CASSQTGAGSPLHF. The CDR3 DNA is TGTGCCAGCAGCCAAACAGGGGCGGGGTCACCCCTCCACTTT.